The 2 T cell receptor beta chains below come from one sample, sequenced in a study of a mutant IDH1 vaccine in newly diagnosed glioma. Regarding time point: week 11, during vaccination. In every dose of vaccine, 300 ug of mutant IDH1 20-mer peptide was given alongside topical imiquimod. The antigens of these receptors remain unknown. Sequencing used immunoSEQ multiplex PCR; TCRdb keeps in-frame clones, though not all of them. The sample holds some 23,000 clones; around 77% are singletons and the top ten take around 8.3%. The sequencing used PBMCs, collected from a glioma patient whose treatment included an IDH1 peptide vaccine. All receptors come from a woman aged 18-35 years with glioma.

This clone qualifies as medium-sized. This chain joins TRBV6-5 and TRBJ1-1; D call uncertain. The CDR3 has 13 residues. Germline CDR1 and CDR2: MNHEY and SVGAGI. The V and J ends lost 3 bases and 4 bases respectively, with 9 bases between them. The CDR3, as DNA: TGTGCCAGCAGTTATCGGGGAGTCACTGAAGCTTTCTTT. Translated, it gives CASSYRGVTEAFF.

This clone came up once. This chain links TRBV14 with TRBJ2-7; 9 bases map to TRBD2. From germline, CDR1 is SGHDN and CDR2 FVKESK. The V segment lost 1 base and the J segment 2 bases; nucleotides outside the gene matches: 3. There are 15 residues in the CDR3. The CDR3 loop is CASSQGTSDTYEQYF. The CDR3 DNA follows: TGTGCCAGCAGCCAAGGGACTAGCGACACCTACGAGCAGTACTTC.